Each of the 17 T cell receptor beta chains below was sequenced from the same sample in a study of cytomegalovirus exposure and HLA in healthy donors. Primers included in the PCR were 60 Vbeta and 13 Jbeta primers. Here immunoSEQ multiplex PCR was the method, and the copy in TCRdb shows in-frame clones only, minus some. The sample yields about 160,000 clones, roughly 78% seen once. Sample: PBMCs. These receptor sequences come from a man between 40 and 49 years old in good health and CMV-seropositive.

The V and J genes are TRBV19 and TRBJ1-5, with a tentative D call TRBD1 (5 bases). The V gene's germline CDR1 is LNHDA and CDR2 SQIVND (reference sequence). The CDR3 runs to 12 residues. V was shortened by 3 bases and J by 8 bases, with 8 bases between the two germline ends. The chain's CDR3 is CASSILQEPQHF. In DNA form, the CDR3 reads TGTGCCAGTAGTATCCTACAGGAGCCCCAGCATTTT.

This chain joins TRBV7-9 and TRBJ2-7; D is perhaps TRBD2 (5 bases). V was shortened by 5 bases and J by 1 base, with 12 bases between the two germline ends. CDR1 is SEHNR and CDR2 is FQNEAQ in the germline V gene (reference sequence). The CDR3 runs to 14 residues. This CDR3 reads CASSAPTGSYEQYF. The CDR3 DNA is TGTGCCAGCAGCGCCCCGACGGGATCCTACGAGCAGTACTTC.

The V call is TRBV4-1, the J call TRBJ1-1; TRBD1 matches 7 bases. CDR1 is MGHRA, CDR2 YSYEKL, per germline. CDR3 length: 15 amino acids. V was clipped by 5 bases and J by 4 bases; unmatched bases: 10. CDR3 protein: CASSSPGQAGTEAFF. The CDR3 DNA follows: TGCGCCAGCAGCTCCCCCGGACAGGCGGGCACTGAAGCTTTCTTT.

The chain joins TRBV19 to TRBJ2-7; 7 bases agree with TRBD2. With V trimmed by 5 bases and J by 2 bases, 6 bases remained unmatched. CDR1 and CDR2 (germline): LNHDA, SQIVND (reference sequence). This CDR3 is built from 14 residues. CDR3 sequence: CASSSREGTYEQYF. CDR3 DNA sequence: TGTGCCAGTAGTTCGAGGGAGGGGACCTACGAGCAGTACTTC.

This clone has only a few counts. This chain links TRBV9 with TRBJ2-2; TRBD1 matches 9 bases. CDR3 length equals 16 residues. Germline lookup yields CDR1 SGDLS and CDR2 YYNGEE. V shed 0 bases, J shed 6 bases, and the junction held 6 bases outside the gene matches. The CDR3 is CASSVATGTGSGELFF. Written as DNA, the CDR3 is TGTGCCAGCAGCGTAGCAACCGGGACAGGGTCCGGGGAGCTGTTTTTT.

The chain employs TRBV15 and TRBJ1-3; D not certain. The V gene lost 2 bases and the J gene lost 4 bases, with 18 bases spanning the gap. The CDR3 covers 17 residues. From germline, CDR1 is LNHNV and CDR2 YYDKDF (reference sequence). CDR3 protein: CATSRTPTGGWGNTIYF. The CDR3, as DNA: TGTGCCACCAGCAGAACCCCGACGGGAGGTTGGGGAAACACCATATATTTT.

The chain has TRBV30 and TRBJ1-2; D remains ambiguous. Germline values: CDR1 GTSNPN, CDR2 SVGIG (reference sequence). Trimming removed 0 bases at V and 2 bases at J, with 7 bases between. The CDR3 is made up of 13 amino acids. The CDR3 nucleotides read TGTGCCTGGAGTGTACGCCAGAACTATGGCTACACCTTC. It is translated as CAWSVRQNYGYTF. The full variable domain, its missing parts supplied by reference TRBV30 and TRBJ1-2, is SQTIHQWPATLVQPVGSPLSLECTVEGTSNPNLYWYRQAAGRGLQLLFYSVGIGQISSEVPQNLSASRPQDRQFILSSKKLLLSDSGFYLCAWSVRQNYGYTFGSGTRLTVV.

This clone has only a few counts. The V gene is TRBV7-8, the J gene TRBJ1-1; no definite D call. In germline, CDR1 is SGHVS, CDR2 FQNEAQ. V lost 5 bases and J 0 bases, leaving 7 bases between the germline ends. This CDR3 comprises 13 residues. The CDR3 here is CASSVIMNTEAFF. The CDR3, as DNA: TGTGCCAGCAGCGTTATAATGAACACTGAAGCTTTCTTT.

The chain combines TRBV6-5 with TRBJ1-2; D might be TRBD1 (6 bases). The germline V gene encodes CDR1 MNHEY and CDR2 SVGAGI. Trimming removed 5 bases from V and 5 bases from J, with 15 bases in between. The CDR3 length is 14 residues. The CDR3 protein is CASSRQAPLYGYTF. CDR3 DNA sequence: TGTGCCAGCAGTCGACAGGCCCCCCTTTATGGCTACACCTTC.

The chain uses TRBV6-5 and TRBJ2-1; D not resolved. The CDR3 extends over 15 amino acids. Germline V lookup: CDR1 MNHEY, CDR2 SVGAGI. Trimming took 7 bases from V and 4 from J, leaving 17 bases between them. The CDR3 loop reads CASTRKPHLYNEQFF. For the CDR3, the DNA is TGTGCCAGCACCCGAAAGCCCCACCTATACAATGAGCAGTTCTTC.

The chain couples TRBV6-1 to TRBJ2-3, with 12 bases identical to TRBD2. The CDR3 consists of 15 residues. J gave up 3 bases and V 5 bases, and 3 bases lay outside the gene matches. Germline V gene lookup returns CDR1 MNHNS and CDR2 SASEGT. CDR3 protein: CASSLAGGRTDTQYF. The CDR3 DNA reads as TGTGCCAGCAGTCTAGCGGGGGGGCGAACAGATACGCAGTATTTT.

The CDR3 sequence is CASSFGWRIDEQYF. The CDR3 nucleotides read TGTGCCAGCAGTTTTGGATGGAGGATCGACGAGCAGTACTTC. V usage is TRBV28 and J usage is TRBJ2-7; D possibly corresponds to TRBD2 (5 bases). Trimming stripped 3 bases from V and 5 bases from J, with 14 bases between. This CDR3 is 14 amino acids long. CDR1 is MDHEN and CDR2 is SYDVKM in the germline V gene.

The chain combines TRBV27 with TRBJ2-5; D is perhaps TRBD1 (5 bases). The CDR3 loop spans 13 amino acids. The germline V gene encodes CDR1 MNHEY and CDR2 SMNVEV (reference sequence). V lost 6 bases to trimming and J lost 7 bases, with 15 bases between them. CDR3 residues: CASSWGQAVTQYF. DNA of the CDR3: TGTGCCAGCAGCTGGGGCCAGGCAGTGACCCAGTACTTC.

The chain joins TRBV2 to TRBJ1-1; no clear D gene. Trimming shortened V by 6 bases and J by 10 bases, and 12 bases separated the two germline ends. Germline values: CDR1 SNHLY, CDR2 FYNNEI. This CDR3 has 11 amino acids. CDR3 sequence (DNA): TGTGCCAGCAGCCAATCCCAGTCAGCTTTCTTT. It is translated as CASSQSQSAFF.

This clone appeared once. V is TRBV27 and J is TRBJ2-5; 7 bases map to TRBD1. Germline CDR1 MNHEY, CDR2 SMNVEV (reference sequence). The CDR3 has 15 residues. V shed 3 bases and J 2 bases; nucleotides not matched to a gene: 6. This CDR3 is CASSFWTGPQETQYF. CDR3 nucleotide sequence: TGTGCCAGCAGTTTTTGGACAGGCCCTCAAGAGACCCAGTACTTC.

The rearrangement uses TRBV7-8 and TRBJ2-4; TRBD1 agrees at 8 bases. This CDR3 is 19 amino acids long. In germline, CDR1 is SGHVS, CDR2 FQNEAQ. J gave up 1 base and V 2 bases, and 13 bases lay outside the gene matches. The chain's CDR3 is CASSLPTGVEGEAKNIQYF. The CDR3 DNA follows: TGTGCCAGCAGCTTACCGACAGGGGTGGAGGGTGAGGCCAAAAACATTCAGTACTTC. Drawing the rest from reference TRBV7-8 and TRBJ2-4, the complete variable domain is GAGVSQSPRYKVAKRGQDVALRCDPISGHVSLFWYQQALGQGPEFLTYFQNEAQLDKSGLPSDRFFAERPEGSVSTLKIQRTQQEDSAVYLCASSLPTGVEGEAKNIQYFGAGTRLSVL.

This chain connects TRBV27 to TRBJ1-1; D gene ambiguous. Germline V gene lookup returns CDR1 MNHEY and CDR2 SMNVEV (reference sequence). The CDR3 totals 13 residues. Trimming removed 5 bases from V and 6 bases from J, with 13 bases in between. The CDR3 loop reads CASSEAEYAEAFF. The CDR3 nucleotides read TGTGCCAGCAGTGAAGCGGAGTATGCTGAAGCTTTCTTT.